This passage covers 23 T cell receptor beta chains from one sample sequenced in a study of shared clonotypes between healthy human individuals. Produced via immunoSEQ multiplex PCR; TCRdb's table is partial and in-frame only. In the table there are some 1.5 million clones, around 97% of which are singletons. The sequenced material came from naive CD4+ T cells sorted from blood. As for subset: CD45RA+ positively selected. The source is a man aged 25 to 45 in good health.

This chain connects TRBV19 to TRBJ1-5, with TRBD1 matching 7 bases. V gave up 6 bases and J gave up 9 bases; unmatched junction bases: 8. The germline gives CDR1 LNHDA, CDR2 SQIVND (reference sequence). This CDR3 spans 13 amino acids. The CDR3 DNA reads TGTGCCAGTAGCGGACAGGCTACGAGGCCCCAGCATTTT. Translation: CASSGQATRPQHF.

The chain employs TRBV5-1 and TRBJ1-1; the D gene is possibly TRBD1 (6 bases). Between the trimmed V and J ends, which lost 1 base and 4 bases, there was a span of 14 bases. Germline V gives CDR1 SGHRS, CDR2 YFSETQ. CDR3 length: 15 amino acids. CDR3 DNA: TGCGCCAGCAGCTTGAATCCCAGGGGAAGCACTGAAGCTTTCTTT. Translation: CASSLNPRGSTEAFF. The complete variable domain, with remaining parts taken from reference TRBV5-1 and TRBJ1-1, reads KAGVTQTPRYLIKTRGQQVTLSCSPISGHRSVSWYQQTPGQGLQFLFEYFSETQRNKGNFPGRFSGRQFSNSRSEMNVSTLELGDSALYLCASSLNPRGSTEAFFGQGTRLTVV.

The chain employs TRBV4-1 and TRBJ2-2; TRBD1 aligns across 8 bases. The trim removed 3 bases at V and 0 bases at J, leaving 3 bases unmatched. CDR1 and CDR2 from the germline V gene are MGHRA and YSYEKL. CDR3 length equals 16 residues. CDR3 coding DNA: TGCGCCAGCAGCCACGGCAGGGGGCCGAACACCGGGGAGCTGTTTTTT. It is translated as CASSHGRGPNTGELFF.

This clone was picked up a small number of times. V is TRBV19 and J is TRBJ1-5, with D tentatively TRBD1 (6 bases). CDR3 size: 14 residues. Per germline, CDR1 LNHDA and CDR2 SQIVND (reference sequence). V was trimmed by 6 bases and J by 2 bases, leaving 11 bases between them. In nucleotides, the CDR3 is TGTGCCAGTAGCACAGGGTTTGGCAATCAGCCCCAGCATTTT. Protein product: CASSTGFGNQPQHF. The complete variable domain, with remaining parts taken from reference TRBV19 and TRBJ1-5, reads DGGITQSPKYLFRKEGQNVTLSCEQNLNHDAMYWYRQDPGQGLRLIYYSQIVNDFQKGDIAEGYSVSREKKESFPLTVTSAQKNPTAFYLCASSTGFGNQPQHFGDGTRLSIL.

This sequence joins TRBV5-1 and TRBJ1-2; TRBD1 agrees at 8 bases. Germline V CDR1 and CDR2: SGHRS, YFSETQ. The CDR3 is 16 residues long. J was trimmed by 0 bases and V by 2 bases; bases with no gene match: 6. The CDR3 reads CASSFTGGEANYGYTF. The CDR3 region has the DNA TGCGCCAGCAGCTTCACAGGGGGGGAAGCTAACTATGGCTACACCTTC.

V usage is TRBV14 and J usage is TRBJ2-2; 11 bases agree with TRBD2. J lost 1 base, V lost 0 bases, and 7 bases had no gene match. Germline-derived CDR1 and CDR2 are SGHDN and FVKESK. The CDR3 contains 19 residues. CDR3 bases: TGTGCCAGCAGCCAAGATCCCCCAACTAGCGGGGGGAACACCGGGGAGCTGTTTTTT. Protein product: CASSQDPPTSGGNTGELFF.

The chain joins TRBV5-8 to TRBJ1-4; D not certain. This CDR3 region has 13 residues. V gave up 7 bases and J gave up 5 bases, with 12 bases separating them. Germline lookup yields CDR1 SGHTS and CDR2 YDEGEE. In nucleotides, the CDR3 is TGTGCCAGCGGAAGGCATGGGAATGAAAAACTGTTTTTT. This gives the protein CASGRHGNEKLFF. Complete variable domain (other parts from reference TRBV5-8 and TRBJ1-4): EAGVTQSPTHLIKTRGQQATLRCSPISGHTSVYWYQQALGLGLQFLLWYDEGEERNRGNFPPRFSGRQFPNYSSELNVNALELEDSALYLCASGRHGNEKLFFGSGTQLSVL.

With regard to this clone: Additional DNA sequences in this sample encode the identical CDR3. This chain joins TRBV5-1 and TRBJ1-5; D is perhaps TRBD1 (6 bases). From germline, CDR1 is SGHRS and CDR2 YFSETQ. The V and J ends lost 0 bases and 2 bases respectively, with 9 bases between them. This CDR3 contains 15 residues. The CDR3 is CASSLEGGRNQPQHF. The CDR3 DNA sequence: TGCGCCAGCAGCTTGGAAGGGGGGCGCAATCAGCCCCAGCATTTT.

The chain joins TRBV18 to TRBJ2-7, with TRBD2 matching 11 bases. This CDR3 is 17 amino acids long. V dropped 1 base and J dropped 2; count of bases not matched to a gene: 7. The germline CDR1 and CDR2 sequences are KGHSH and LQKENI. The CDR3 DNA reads TGTGCCAGCTCACCACTGCCCCTAGCGGGAGGAGCCTACGAGCAGTACTTC. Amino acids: CASSPLPLAGGAYEQYF. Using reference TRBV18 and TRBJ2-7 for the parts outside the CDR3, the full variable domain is NAGVMQNPRHLVRRRGQEARLRCSPMKGHSHVYWYRQLPEEGLKFMVYLQKENIIDESGMPKERFSAEFPKEGPSILRIQQVVRGDSAAYFCASSPLPLAGGAYEQYFGPGTRLTVT.

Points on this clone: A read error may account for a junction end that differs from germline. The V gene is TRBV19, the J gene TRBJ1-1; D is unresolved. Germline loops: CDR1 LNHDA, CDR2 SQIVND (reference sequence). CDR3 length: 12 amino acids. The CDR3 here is CASRIANTEAFF. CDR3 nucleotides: TGTGCCAGTAGGATAGCTAACACTGAAGCTTTCTTT.

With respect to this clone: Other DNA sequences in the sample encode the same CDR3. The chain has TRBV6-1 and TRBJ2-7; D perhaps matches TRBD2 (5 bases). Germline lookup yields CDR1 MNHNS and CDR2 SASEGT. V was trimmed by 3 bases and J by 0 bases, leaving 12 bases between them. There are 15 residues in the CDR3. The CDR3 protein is CASSEGVLSSYEQYF. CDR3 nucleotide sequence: TGTGCCAGCAGTGAGGGAGTCCTGAGCTCCTACGAGCAGTACTTC.

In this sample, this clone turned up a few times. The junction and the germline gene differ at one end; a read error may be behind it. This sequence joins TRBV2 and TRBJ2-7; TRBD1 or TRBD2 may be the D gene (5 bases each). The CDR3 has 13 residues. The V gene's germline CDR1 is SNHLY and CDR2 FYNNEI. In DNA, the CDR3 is TGTGCCAGCAGTGAAGCGCGTGGGGGTACTTTTGGCTTC. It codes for CASSEARGGTFGF.

The CDR3 DNA follows: TGTGCCAGCAGCTTGGCCCGGGGAGGGGCATATGGCTACACCTTC. It codes for CASSLARGGAYGYTF. J is TRBJ1-2 and V is TRBV5-4, with D possibly matching TRBD1 (5 bases). CDR1 is SGHNT and CDR2 is YYREEE in the germline V gene (reference sequence). V lost 0 bases, J lost 5 bases, and 14 bases lay in between. CDR3 size: 15 residues.

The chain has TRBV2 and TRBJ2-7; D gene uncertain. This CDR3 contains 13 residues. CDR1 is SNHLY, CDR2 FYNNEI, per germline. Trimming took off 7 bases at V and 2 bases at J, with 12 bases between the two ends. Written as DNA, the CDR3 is TGTGCCAGCAAACCGGGCCAACCCTACGAGCAGTACTTC. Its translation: CASKPGQPYEQYF.

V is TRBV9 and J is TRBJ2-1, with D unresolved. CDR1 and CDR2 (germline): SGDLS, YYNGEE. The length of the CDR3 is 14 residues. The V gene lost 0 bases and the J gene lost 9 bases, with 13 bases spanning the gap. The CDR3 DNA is TGTGCCAGCAGCGTAGTCCTAGGGCCCGTTGAGCAGTTCTTC. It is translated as CASSVVLGPVEQFF.

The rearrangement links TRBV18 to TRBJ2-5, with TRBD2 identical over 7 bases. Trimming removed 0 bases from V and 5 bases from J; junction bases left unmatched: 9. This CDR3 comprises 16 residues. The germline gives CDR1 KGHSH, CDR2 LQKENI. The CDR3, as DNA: TGTGCCAGCTCACCACCGTGGGCTAGCGGTGGGGAGACCCAGTACTTC. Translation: CASSPPWASGGETQYF.

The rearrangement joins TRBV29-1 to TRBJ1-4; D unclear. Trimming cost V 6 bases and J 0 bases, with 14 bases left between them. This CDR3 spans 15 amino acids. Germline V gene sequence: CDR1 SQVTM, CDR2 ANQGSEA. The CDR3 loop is CSVRHRVATNEKLFF. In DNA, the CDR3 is TGCAGCGTCCGACACCGGGTTGCAACTAATGAAAAACTGTTTTTT.

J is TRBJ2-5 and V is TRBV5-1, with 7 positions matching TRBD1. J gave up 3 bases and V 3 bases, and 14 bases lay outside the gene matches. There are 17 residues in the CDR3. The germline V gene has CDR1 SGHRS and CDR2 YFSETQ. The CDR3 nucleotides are TGCGCCAGCAGCTGGGGGCCTAGGGGGCGGGTCGAAGAGACCCAGTACTTC. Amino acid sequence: CASSWGPRGRVEETQYF.

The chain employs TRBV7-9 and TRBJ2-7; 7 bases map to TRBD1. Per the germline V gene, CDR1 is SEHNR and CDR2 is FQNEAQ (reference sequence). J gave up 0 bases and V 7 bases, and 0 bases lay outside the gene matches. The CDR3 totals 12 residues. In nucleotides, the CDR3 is TGTGCCAGCAACAGGGGCTCCTACGAGCAGTACTTC. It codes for CASNRGSYEQYF.

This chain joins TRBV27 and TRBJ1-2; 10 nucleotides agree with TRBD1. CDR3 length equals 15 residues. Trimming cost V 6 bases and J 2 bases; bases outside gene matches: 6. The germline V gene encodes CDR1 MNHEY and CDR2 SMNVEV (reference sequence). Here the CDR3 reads CASRPGTGENYGYTF. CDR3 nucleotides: TGTGCCAGCAGACCAGGGACAGGGGAAAACTATGGCTACACCTTC.

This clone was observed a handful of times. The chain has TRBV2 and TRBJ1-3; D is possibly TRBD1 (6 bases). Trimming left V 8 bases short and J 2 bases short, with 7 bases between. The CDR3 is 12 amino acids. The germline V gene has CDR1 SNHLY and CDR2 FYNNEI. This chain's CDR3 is CASEGAGNTIYF. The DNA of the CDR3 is TGTGCCAGCGAGGGGGCTGGAAACACCATATATTTT.

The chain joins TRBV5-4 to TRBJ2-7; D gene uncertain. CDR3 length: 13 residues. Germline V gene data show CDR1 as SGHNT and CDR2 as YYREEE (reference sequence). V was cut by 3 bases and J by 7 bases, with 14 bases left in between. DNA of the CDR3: TGTGCCAGCAGCTCGCTAGGGATGTGGGAGCAGTACTTC. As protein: CASSSLGMWEQYF.

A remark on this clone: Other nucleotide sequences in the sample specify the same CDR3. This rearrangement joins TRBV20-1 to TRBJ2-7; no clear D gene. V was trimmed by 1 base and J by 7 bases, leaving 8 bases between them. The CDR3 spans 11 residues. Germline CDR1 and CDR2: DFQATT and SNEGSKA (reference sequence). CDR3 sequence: CSARGVGEQYF. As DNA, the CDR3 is TGCAGTGCTAGAGGGGTTGGGGAGCAGTACTTC.